The subject of this entry is one T cell receptor beta chain. The antigen remains undetermined. Germline V lookup: CDR1 KGHSH, CDR2 LQKENI. The length of the CDR3 is 16 residues. This entry belongs to a study of T cells expressing NK-cell markers. Study-wide points: Among CD8+ T cells from more than five donors, dominant NKG2C+ clonotypes accounted for roughly 1.0-8%.

Synthesis of TCR beta cDNA relied on 5'RACE template switching carrying UMIs. For each CDR3 protein, TCRdb gives one entry from its re-call of the 5' RACE reads, without DNA. This sample's table reports about 260,000 distinct CDR3 sequences. The receptor comes from a woman aged 18 to 75 in good health. The sequenced sample consisted of blood T cells: a sorted CD56 or NKG2C T cell subset, CD4+ or CD8+ T cells, or bulk PBMC T cells (not recorded which). The gene calls are TRBV18 and TRBJ2-1; with no DNA, the TCRdb D assignment of TRBD2 cannot be verified. CDR3 residues: CASSPRPSRLSNEQFF.